Presented here are 32 T cell receptor beta chains from one specimen sequenced in a study of human T cells and chemical hapten exposure. The time point here: patch test 1, 2 weeks after DPC sensitization. Treatment meaning: therapeutic diphenylcyclopropenone sensitization with weekly scalp DPC. TCRdb independently ran MiXCR on the RACE reads; one entry per CDR3 protein. The data hold about 13,000 distinct CDR3 sequences, with about 16% observed a single time. The specimen was whole blood, collected in connection with sensitization to the hapten diphenylcyclopropenone (DPC). These receptors came from a woman aged 30 to 39 with alopecia areata. Some clones in this sample may be carry-over from other donors' samples.

This clonotype was observed at least ten times. V is TRBV9 and J is TRBJ2-1; D ambiguous. Germline loops: CDR1 SGDLS, CDR2 YYNGEE. Deletions cut 4 bases from V and 12 bases from J, with 17 bases between. This CDR3 spans 13 amino acids. The CDR3, as DNA: TGTGCCAGCAGCCCCTCCCTGTTTAACGTGCAGTTCTTC. Residues: CASSPSLFNVQFF.

This clonotype has ten or more counts. The chain has TRBV20-1 and TRBJ2-5, with a weak D call TRBD2 (5 bases). Trimming took 0 bases from V and 2 from J, leaving 10 bases between them. This CDR3 is 14 amino acids long. Germline values: CDR1 DFQATT, CDR2 SNEGSKA (reference sequence). CDR3 nucleotides: TGCAGTGCTAGAGATATAGCGCCTCAAGAGACCCAGTACTTC. Protein sequence: CSARDIAPQETQYF.

By its share, this clonotype is medium-sized. V gene TRBV19 combines with J gene TRBJ2-4; tentatively, D is TRBD2 (5 bases). Trimming pared 3 bases from V and 5 bases from J, leaving 11 bases between. The CDR3 covers 14 residues. Germline CDR1 LNHDA, CDR2 SQIVND (reference sequence). CDR3 nucleotides: TGTGCCAGTAGTATGATTCGGCGGGAAAACATTCAGTACTTC. Translating it yields CASSMIRRENIQYF.

This clonotype has a count of ten or more. The CDR3 bases are TGTGCCAGCAGCTTAGGTACCGATCCACATGATCAGCCCCAGCATTTT. Residues: CASSLGTDPHDQPQHF. The V call is TRBV7-9, the J call TRBJ1-5; no clear D. CDR3 length: 16 residues. V was cut by 1 base and J by 5 bases, with 15 bases left in between. Germline assignment: CDR1 SEHNR and CDR2 FQNEAQ (reference sequence).

This clonotype was seen more than once but under ten times. The rearrangement uses TRBV6-2 or TRBV6-3 and TRBJ2-2; 14 positions agree with TRBD2. V gave up 2 bases and J gave up 4 bases; unmatched junction bases: 6. The germline V gene has CDR1 MNHEY and CDR2 SVGEGT. The CDR3 sequence is 18 residues long. CDR3 in amino acids: CASSYVPGLAGATGELFF. The CDR3 DNA follows: TGTGCCAGCAGTTACGTCCCGGGACTAGCGGGAGCCACCGGGGAGCTGTTTTTT.

In its sample, this clonotype is medium-sized (0.01 to 0.1%). V and J are TRBV6-2 or TRBV6-3 and TRBJ2-2, with 7 bases aligning to TRBD2. The CDR3 length is 17 residues. Per the germline V gene, CDR1 is MNHEY and CDR2 is SVGEGT. J was trimmed by 0 bases and V by 2 bases; bases with no gene match: 6. CDR3 coding DNA: TGTGCCAGCAGTTACCTCCTAGCGGTTTCGAACACCGGGGAGCTGTTTTTT. As protein: CASSYLLAVSNTGELFF.

The sample holds many counts of this clonotype. The gene calls are TRBV6-2 or TRBV6-3 and TRBJ2-6; weak D call: TRBD2 (6 bases). V was clipped by 2 bases and J by 7 bases, with 12 bases between them. The V gene's germline CDR1 is MNHEY and CDR2 SVGEGT. CDR3 length: 15 amino acids. CDR3 sequence: CASSYGGGGANVLTF. DNA of the CDR3: TGTGCCAGCAGTTACGGGGGAGGTGGAGCCAACGTCCTGACTTTC.

This clonotype was picked up many times. The rearrangement links TRBV29-1 to TRBJ2-1, with D perhaps TRBD2 (5 bases). Germline CDR1 and CDR2: SQVTM and ANQGSEA. Trimming took off 3 bases at V and 2 bases at J, with 11 bases between the two ends. This CDR3 contains 14 residues. In DNA, the CDR3 is TGCAGCGTTGACCGGACTGGTACCTACAATGAGCAGTTCTTC. Translating it yields CSVDRTGTYNEQFF.

This clonotype was observed many times. The chain employs TRBV4-3 and TRBJ2-1; unclear D gene. V dropped 0 bases and J dropped 1 base, with 10 bases sitting between them. The CDR3 loop spans 16 amino acids. Germline values: CDR1 LGHNA, CDR2 YSLEER. CDR3 nucleotides: TGCGCCAGCAGCCAAGATTGGCTCACATCCTACAATGAGCAGTTCTTC. Translating gives CASSQDWLTSYNEQFF.

This clonotype appeared many times. The V call is TRBV5-1, the J call TRBJ2-2; no clear D gene. Germline CDR1 SGHRS, CDR2 YFSETQ. This CDR3 region has 16 residues. Trimming took 2 bases from V and 0 from J, leaving 11 bases between them. The CDR3 protein is CASSFPSAANTGELFF. The CDR3 region has the DNA TGCGCCAGCAGCTTCCCTTCCGCGGCGAACACCGGGGAGCTGTTTTTT. Full variable domain (rest looked up from reference TRBV5-1 and TRBJ2-2): KAGVTQTPRYLIKTRGQQVTLSCSPISGHRSVSWYQQTPGQGLQFLFEYFSETQRNKGNFPGRFSGRQFSNSRSEMNVSTLELGDSALYLCASSFPSAANTGELFFGEGSRLTVL.

This clonotype has ten or more counts. The chain is built from TRBV20-1 and TRBJ1-2; 7 nucleotides align to TRBD1. CDR1 DFQATT and CDR2 SNEGSKA come from the germline V gene (reference sequence). Trimming removed 0 bases from V and 0 bases from J; junction bases left unmatched: 1. This CDR3 is 14 amino acids long. The CDR3 spells CSARDGTANYGYTF. The CDR3 DNA reads as TGCAGTGCTAGAGATGGGACAGCTAACTATGGCTACACCTTC.

This clonotype was recorded many times. The V gene is TRBV19, the J gene TRBJ2-5, with D uncertain. Trimming cost V 1 base and J 9 bases, with 12 bases left between them. Per germline, CDR1 LNHDA and CDR2 SQIVND (reference sequence). The CDR3 is made up of 13 amino acids. The CDR3 DNA reads TGTGCCAGTAGTATAGGGCCGGTCGGGCCCCAGTACTTC. Translating it yields CASSIGPVGPQYF.

In this sample, this clonotype is medium-sized. The genes are TRBV7-9 and TRBJ1-5; D gene ambiguous. The CDR3 is 14 amino acids. Trimming removed 5 bases at V and 7 bases at J, with 15 bases between. Germline CDR1 is SEHNR and CDR2 is FQNEAQ (reference sequence). The CDR3 here is CASSVGGLQQPQHF. The DNA of the CDR3 is TGTGCCAGCAGCGTGGGAGGGCTTCAGCAGCCCCAGCATTTT.

This clonotype has a count of ten or more. The chain combines TRBV6-6 with TRBJ1-2; D not resolved. Trimming cost V 6 bases and J 5 bases, with 25 bases left between them. CDR1 is MNHNY and CDR2 is SVGAGI in the germline V gene (reference sequence). This CDR3 spans 17 amino acids. CDR3 sequence reads: CASSREGRVSRVYGYTF. CDR3 DNA sequence: TGTGCCAGCAGCCGCGAGGGCCGGGTCTCGAGGGTTTATGGCTACACCTTC.

The sample holds a few counts of this clonotype. This sequence joins TRBV20-1 and TRBJ2-7; possibly TRBD1 for D (5 bases). Germline assignment: CDR1 DFQATT and CDR2 SNEGSKA (reference sequence). Trimming left V 6 bases short and J 1 base short, with 10 bases between. This CDR3 contains 12 residues. The CDR3 protein is CSATRVSYEQYF. The CDR3 bases are TGCAGTGCAACCAGGGTTTCCTACGAGCAGTACTTC.

This clonotype was detected many times. The chain couples TRBV19 to TRBJ1-2; D not resolved. CDR1 LNHDA and CDR2 SQIVND come from the germline V gene (reference sequence). V was cut by 6 bases and J by 6 bases, with 11 bases left in between. The length of the CDR3 is 12 residues. CDR3 bases: TGTGCCAGTAGAGGTAACGCACATGGCTACACCTTC. It encodes CASRGNAHGYTF.

By share of the sample, this clonotype is medium-sized. The chain has TRBV2 and TRBJ1-5, with TRBD1 matching 9 bases. With V trimmed by 6 bases and J by 10 bases, 7 bases remained unmatched. CDR1 and CDR2 (germline): SNHLY, FYNNEI. This CDR3 comprises 13 residues. The CDR3 loop is CASSRDREFPQHF. The CDR3 DNA reads TGTGCCAGCAGCCGGGACAGGGAGTTCCCCCAGCATTTT.

At least ten counts were recorded for this clonotype. The rearrangement uses TRBV6-6 and TRBJ2-3; no clear D gene. V gave up 1 base and J gave up 0 bases, with 5 bases separating them. Germline CDR1 reads MNHNY; CDR2 reads SVGAGI (reference sequence). The CDR3 consists of 14 residues. This CDR3 reads CASSYLSSTDTQYF. CDR3 in DNA: TGTGCCAGCAGTTACTTGTCCAGCACAGATACGCAGTATTTT.

V and J are TRBV5-1 and TRBJ1-6; D not certain. There are 16 residues in the CDR3. CDR1 and CDR2 from the germline V gene are SGHRS and YFSETQ. V dropped 1 base and J dropped 10 bases, with 18 bases sitting between them. The CDR3 sequence: CASSLRPDGAGSPLHF. CDR3 coding DNA: TGCGCCAGCAGCTTGCGCCCGGACGGAGCTGGGTCACCCCTCCACTTT.

There are many counts of this clonotype. This sequence joins TRBV5-4 and TRBJ2-1; perhaps TRBD2 as D (6 bases). Looked up from germline, CDR1 is SGHNT and CDR2 is YYREEE (reference sequence). V was shortened by 1 base and J by 7 bases, with 9 bases between the two germline ends. The CDR3 has 13 residues. The CDR3 sequence is CASSLRTTNEQFF. In DNA form, the CDR3 reads TGTGCCAGCAGCTTGAGGACTACAAATGAGCAGTTCTTC. The full variable domain, completed using reference TRBV5-4 and TRBJ2-1, is ETGVTQSPTHLIKTRGQQVTLRCSSQSGHNTVSWYQQALGQGPQFIFQYYREEENGRGNFPPRFSGLQFPNYSSELNVNALELDDSALYLCASSLRTTNEQFFGPGTRLTVL.

This clonotype has at least ten counts. The V and J genes are TRBV4-1 and TRBJ2-4; either TRBD1 or TRBD2 may fit D (5 bases each). This CDR3 is built from 16 residues. Trimming took off 1 base at V and 2 bases at J, with 12 bases between the two ends. Looked up from germline, CDR1 is MGHRA and CDR2 is YSYEKL. The CDR3 loop reads CASSQAETGPKNIQYF. The CDR3 DNA reads as TGCGCCAGCAGCCAAGCTGAAACGGGGCCCAAAAACATTCAGTACTTC.

By sample share, this clonotype is medium-sized. This chain links TRBV5-1 with TRBJ1-4; D gene ambiguous. Between the trimmed V and J ends, which lost 0 bases and 3 bases, there was a span of 6 bases. The CDR3 is made up of 14 amino acids. Germline lookup yields CDR1 SGHRS and CDR2 YFSETQ. The CDR3 sequence is CASSLGAANEKLFF. The CDR3 bases are TGCGCCAGCAGCTTGGGAGCTGCTAATGAAAAACTGTTTTTT. Variable domain in full (rest from reference TRBV5-1 and TRBJ1-4): KAGVTQTPRYLIKTRGQQVTLSCSPISGHRSVSWYQQTPGQGLQFLFEYFSETQRNKGNFPGRFSGRQFSNSRSEMNVSTLELGDSALYLCASSLGAANEKLFFGSGTQLSVL.

Turning to this clonotype: This sequence may be a read error, since a much larger clone differs from it by one base. The chain has TRBV6-2 or TRBV6-3 and TRBJ2-1, with 9 positions matching TRBD1. The CDR3 totals 20 residues. V shed 2 bases and J 0 bases; nucleotides not matched to a gene: 14. CDR1 MNHEY and CDR2 SVGEGT come from the germline V gene. The CDR3 DNA sequence: TGTGCCAGCAGTTACGACTCGGACAGGGGTCTTTCCCGCTCCTACAATGAGCAGTTCTTC. It is translated as CASSYDSDRGLSRSYNEQFF.

By sample share, this clonotype is medium-sized. The J gene is TRBJ1-5, the V gene TRBV7-9; D gene ambiguous. The CDR3 length is 11 residues. Per germline, CDR1 SEHNR and CDR2 FQNEAQ (reference sequence). V shed 11 bases and J shed 8 bases, with 13 bases lying between them. The CDR3 bases are TGTGCCCCCTATCTTGGGGAGCCCCAGCATTTT. Translating gives CAPYLGEPQHF.

This clonotype was seen many times. The chain couples TRBV12-3 or TRBV12-4 to TRBJ1-5; D is ambiguous. This CDR3 region has 14 residues. V was pared by 7 bases and J by 4 bases, with 14 bases between. The DNA for the CDR3 is TGTGCCAGCAACCTTATCGGGATTAATCAGCCCCAGCATTTT. This codes for CASNLIGINQPQHF.

By sample share, this clonotype is medium-sized. V is TRBV9 and J is TRBJ1-3, with D maybe TRBD1 (5 bases). This CDR3 contains 15 residues. Trimming removed 0 bases at V and 1 base at J, with 8 bases between. Germline assignment: CDR1 SGDLS and CDR2 YYNGEE. The CDR3 is CASSVGGQSGNTIYF. CDR3 sequence (DNA): TGTGCCAGCAGCGTAGGCGGACAATCTGGAAACACCATATATTTT.

In its sample, this clonotype was seen many times. This sequence joins TRBV2 and TRBJ2-2, with TRBD1 matching 8 bases. CDR1 is SNHLY, CDR2 FYNNEI, per germline. The trim removed 7 bases at V and 8 bases at J, leaving 12 bases unmatched. This CDR3 contains 15 residues. The CDR3 nucleotides are TGTGCCAGCACTTGGGACAGGCTCTCCCAAGGGGAGCTGTTTTTT. Translation: CASTWDRLSQGELFF.

This clonotype has ten or more counts. The chain couples TRBV12-3 or TRBV12-4 to TRBJ2-1; no definite D call. The CDR3 runs to 12 residues. V lost 3 bases and J lost 10, with 10 bases in between. This CDR3 reads CASSLWVQEQFF. The CDR3 DNA follows: TGTGCCAGCAGTTTGTGGGTTCAGGAGCAGTTCTTC.

This clonotype was seen at least ten times. This sequence joins TRBV6-2 or TRBV6-3 and TRBJ2-7, with D unclear. Trimming removed 6 bases at V and 4 bases at J, with 13 bases between. The CDR3 loop spans 13 amino acids. Germline V gene lookup returns CDR1 MNHEY and CDR2 SVGEGT. The CDR3 protein is CASSRAEYYEQYV. The CDR3 bases are TGTGCCAGCAGCAGAGCAGAGTATTACGAGCAGTACGTC.

This clonotype came up many times. The V gene is TRBV20-1, the J gene TRBJ1-5; 8 bases align to TRBD1. The length of the CDR3 is 16 residues. Germline V lookup: CDR1 DFQATT, CDR2 SNEGSKA (reference sequence). Trimming at V came to 0 bases and at J to 6 bases, leaving 10 bases not matched to a gene. The CDR3 spells CSARDPVRGHFQPQHF. In nucleotides, the CDR3 is TGCAGTGCTAGAGACCCCGTCAGGGGGCATTTTCAGCCCCAGCATTTT.

This clonotype has at least ten counts. V usage is TRBV12-3 or TRBV12-4 and J usage is TRBJ2-1; tentative D call: TRBD1 (6 bases). Trimming left V 1 base short and J 3 bases short, with 10 bases between. The CDR3 has 15 residues. The CDR3 loop reads CASSLGGLGYNEQFF. CDR3 sequence (DNA): TGTGCCAGCAGTTTAGGGGGGCTAGGCTACAATGAGCAGTTCTTC.

Many counts were recorded for this clonotype. The chain employs TRBV5-4 and TRBJ2-7; D is perhaps TRBD1 (5 bases). Germline CDR1 and CDR2: SGHNT and YYREEE (reference sequence). This CDR3 is built from 13 residues. The CDR3 loop is CASSPIFDSAWNV. In DNA form, the CDR3 reads TGTGCCAGCAGCCCAATATTCGACAGCGCTTGGAACGTC.